This T cell receptor (beta chain) emerged from a study of EBV T-cell therapy then PD-1 blockade in nasopharyngeal carcinoma. Sample treatment: AdE1-LMPpoly-expanded autologous EBV-specific T-cell therapy followed by anti-PD-1 nivolumab. Produced via immunoSEQ multiplex PCR; TCRdb's table is partial and in-frame only. This table holds fewer than 20,000 clones, roughly 84% found once. Worth noting for this clone: The target antigen is unknown.

Material: CD8+ T cells from blood, obtained at day 0 from a patient whose treatment included autologous EBV-specific T cells and nivolumab. This receptor was taken from a man aged 40-50 years with nasopharyngeal carcinoma.

The CDR3 bases are TGTGCCAGCAGCTACGGGACAAGCTCCTACAATGAGCAGTTCTTC. Translation gives CASSYGTSSYNEQFF. The V call is TRBV9, the J call TRBJ2-1; a weak D match, TRBD1 (6 bases). Germline V gene lookup returns CDR1 SGDLS and CDR2 YYNGEE. V shed 4 bases and J shed 0 bases, with 11 bases lying between them. The CDR3 contains 15 residues. The variable domain in full, with the rest retrieved from reference TRBV9 and TRBJ2-1, is DSGVTQTPKHLITATGQRVTLRCSPRSGDLSVYWYQQSLDQGLQFLIQYYNGEERAKGNILERFSAQQFPDLHSELNLSSLELGDSALYFCASSYGTSSYNEQFFGPGTRLTVL.